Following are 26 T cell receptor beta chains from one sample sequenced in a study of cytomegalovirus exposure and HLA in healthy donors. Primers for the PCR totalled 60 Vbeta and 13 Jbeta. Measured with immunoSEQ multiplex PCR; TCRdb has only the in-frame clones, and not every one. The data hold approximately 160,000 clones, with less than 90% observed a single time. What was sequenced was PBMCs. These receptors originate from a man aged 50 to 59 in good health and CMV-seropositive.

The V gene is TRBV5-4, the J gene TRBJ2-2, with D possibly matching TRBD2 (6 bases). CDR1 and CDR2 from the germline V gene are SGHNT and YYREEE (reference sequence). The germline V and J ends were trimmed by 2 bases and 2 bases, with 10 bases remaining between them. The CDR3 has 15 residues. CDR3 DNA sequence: TGTGCCAGCAGCTTCGGAGGGCCAAACACCGGGGAGCTGTTTTTT. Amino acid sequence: CASSFGGPNTGELFF.

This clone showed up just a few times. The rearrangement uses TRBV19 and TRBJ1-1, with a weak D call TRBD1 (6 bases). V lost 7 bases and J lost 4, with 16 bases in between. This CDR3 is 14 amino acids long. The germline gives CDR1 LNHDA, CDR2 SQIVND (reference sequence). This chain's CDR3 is CASKWGSQGTEAFF. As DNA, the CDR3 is TGTGCCAGTAAGTGGGGCTCACAGGGCACTGAAGCTTTCTTT.

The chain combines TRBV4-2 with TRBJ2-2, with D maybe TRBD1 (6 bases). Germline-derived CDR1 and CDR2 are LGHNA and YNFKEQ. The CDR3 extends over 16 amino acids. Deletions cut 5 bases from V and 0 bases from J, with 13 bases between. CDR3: CASSEGQIANTGELFF. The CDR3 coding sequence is TGTGCCAGCAGCGAGGGACAAATAGCGAACACCGGGGAGCTGTTTTTT.

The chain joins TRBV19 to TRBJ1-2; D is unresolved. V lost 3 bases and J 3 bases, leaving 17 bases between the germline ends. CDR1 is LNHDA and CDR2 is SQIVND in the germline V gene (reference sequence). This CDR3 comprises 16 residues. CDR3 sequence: CASSIFGGNPHYGYTF. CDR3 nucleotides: TGTGCCAGTAGTATCTTCGGCGGAAACCCCCACTATGGCTACACCTTC.

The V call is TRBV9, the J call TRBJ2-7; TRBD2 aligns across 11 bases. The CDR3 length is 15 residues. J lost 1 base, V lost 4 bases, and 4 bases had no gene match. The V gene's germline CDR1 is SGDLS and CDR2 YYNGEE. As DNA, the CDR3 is TGTGCCAGCAGCATAGGGACTAGCGGATCCTACGAGCAGTACTTC. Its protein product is CASSIGTSGSYEQYF.

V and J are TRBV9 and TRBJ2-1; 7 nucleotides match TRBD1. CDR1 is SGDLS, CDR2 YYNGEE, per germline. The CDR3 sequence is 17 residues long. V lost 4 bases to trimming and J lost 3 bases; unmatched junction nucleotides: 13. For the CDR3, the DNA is TGTGCCAGCAGCTCACCAGGGCGACAGGGTCTCTACAATGAGCAGTTCTTC. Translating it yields CASSSPGRQGLYNEQFF. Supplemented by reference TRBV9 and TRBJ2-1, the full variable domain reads DSGVTQTPKHLITATGQRVTLRCSPRSGDLSVYWYQQSLDQGLQFLIQYYNGEERAKGNILERFSAQQFPDLHSELNLSSLELGDSALYFCASSSPGRQGLYNEQFFGPGTRLTVL.

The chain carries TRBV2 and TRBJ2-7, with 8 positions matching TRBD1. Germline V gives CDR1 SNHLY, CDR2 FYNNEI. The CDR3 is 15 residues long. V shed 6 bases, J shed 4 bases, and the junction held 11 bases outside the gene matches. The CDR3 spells CASREGTGSPYEQYF. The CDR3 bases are TGTGCCAGCAGAGAGGGGACAGGATCCCCGTACGAGCAGTACTTC. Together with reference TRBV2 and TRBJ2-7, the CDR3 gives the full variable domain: EPEVTQTPSHQVTQMGQEVILRCVPISNHLYFYWYRQILGQKVEFLVSFYNNEISEKSEIFDDQFSVERPDGSNFTLKIRSTKLEDSAMYFCASREGTGSPYEQYFGPGTRLTVT.

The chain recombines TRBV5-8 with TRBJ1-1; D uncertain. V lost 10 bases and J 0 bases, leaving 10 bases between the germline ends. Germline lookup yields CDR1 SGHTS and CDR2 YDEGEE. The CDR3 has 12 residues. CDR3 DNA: TGTGCCTCCATCCTAATGAACACTGAAGCTTTCTTT. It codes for CASILMNTEAFF.

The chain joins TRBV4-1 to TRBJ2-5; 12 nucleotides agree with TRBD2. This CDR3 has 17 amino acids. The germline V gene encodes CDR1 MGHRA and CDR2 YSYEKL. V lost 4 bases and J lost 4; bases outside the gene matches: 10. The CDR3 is CASSPRLAGEIGETQYF. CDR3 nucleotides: TGCGCCAGCAGCCCGCGACTAGCGGGGGAAATCGGAGAGACCCAGTACTTC.

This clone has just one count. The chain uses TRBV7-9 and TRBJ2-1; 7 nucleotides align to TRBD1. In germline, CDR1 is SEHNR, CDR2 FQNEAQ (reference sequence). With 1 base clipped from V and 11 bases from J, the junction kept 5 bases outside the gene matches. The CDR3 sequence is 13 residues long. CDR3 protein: CASSLEQGSQQFF. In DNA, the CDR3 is TGTGCCAGCAGCTTAGAACAGGGGAGTCAGCAGTTCTTC.

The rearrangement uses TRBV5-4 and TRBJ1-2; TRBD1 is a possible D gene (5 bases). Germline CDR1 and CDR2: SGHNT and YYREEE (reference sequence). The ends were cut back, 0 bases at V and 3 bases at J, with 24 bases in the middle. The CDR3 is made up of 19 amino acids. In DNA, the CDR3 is TGTGCCAGCAGCTTGGCGGTTGGGGCAGGGCAACGACTCGACTATGGCTACACCTTC. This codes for CASSLAVGAGQRLDYGYTF.

The CDR3 loop is CASKQQGEQYEQYF. CDR3 nucleotide sequence: TGTGCCAGCAAACAACAGGGAGAACAATACGAGCAGTACTTC. J is TRBJ2-7 and V is TRBV19; D might be TRBD1 (6 bases). Germline values: CDR1 LNHDA, CDR2 SQIVND (reference sequence). This CDR3 comprises 14 residues. V was cut by 9 bases and J by 4 bases, with 19 bases left in between.

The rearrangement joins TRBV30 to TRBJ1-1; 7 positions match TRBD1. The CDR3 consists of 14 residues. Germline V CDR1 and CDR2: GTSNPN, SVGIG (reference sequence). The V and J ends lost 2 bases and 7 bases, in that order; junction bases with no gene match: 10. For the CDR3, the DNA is TGTGCCTGGAGTCGACAGGGCGGCAGCCTTGAAGCTTTCTTT. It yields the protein CAWSRQGGSLEAFF.

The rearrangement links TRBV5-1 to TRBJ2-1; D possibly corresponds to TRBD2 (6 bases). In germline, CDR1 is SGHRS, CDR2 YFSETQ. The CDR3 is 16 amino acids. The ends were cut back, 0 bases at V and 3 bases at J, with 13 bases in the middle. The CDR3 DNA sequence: TGCGCCAGCAGCTTGGATATTGCGGGATTCTACAATGAGCAGTTCTTC. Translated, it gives CASSLDIAGFYNEQFF. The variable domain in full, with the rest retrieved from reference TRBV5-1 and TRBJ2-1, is KAGVTQTPRYLIKTRGQQVTLSCSPISGHRSVSWYQQTPGQGLQFLFEYFSETQRNKGNFPGRFSGRQFSNSRSEMNVSTLELGDSALYLCASSLDIAGFYNEQFFGPGTRLTVL.

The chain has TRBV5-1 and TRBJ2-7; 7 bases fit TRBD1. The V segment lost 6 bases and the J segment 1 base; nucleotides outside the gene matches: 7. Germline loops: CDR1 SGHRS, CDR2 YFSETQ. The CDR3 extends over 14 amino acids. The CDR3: CASMLRDSSYEQYF. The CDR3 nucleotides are TGCGCCAGCATGCTCCGGGACAGTTCCTACGAGCAGTACTTC.

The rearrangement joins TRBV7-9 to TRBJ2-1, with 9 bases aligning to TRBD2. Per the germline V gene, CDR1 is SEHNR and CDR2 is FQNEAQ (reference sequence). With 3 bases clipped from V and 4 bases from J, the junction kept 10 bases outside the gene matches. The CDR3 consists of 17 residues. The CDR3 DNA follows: TGTGCCAGCAGCTTCGATCTGACTAGCGGAGCTTACAATGAGCAGTTCTTC. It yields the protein CASSFDLTSGAYNEQFF.

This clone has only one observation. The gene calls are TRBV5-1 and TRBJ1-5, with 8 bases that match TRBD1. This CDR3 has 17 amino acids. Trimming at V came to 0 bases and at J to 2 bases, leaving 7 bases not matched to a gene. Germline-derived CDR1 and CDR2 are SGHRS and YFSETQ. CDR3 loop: CASSLVDRGFGNQPQHF. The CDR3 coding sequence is TGCGCCAGCAGCTTGGTCGACAGGGGATTCGGCAATCAGCCCCAGCATTTT.

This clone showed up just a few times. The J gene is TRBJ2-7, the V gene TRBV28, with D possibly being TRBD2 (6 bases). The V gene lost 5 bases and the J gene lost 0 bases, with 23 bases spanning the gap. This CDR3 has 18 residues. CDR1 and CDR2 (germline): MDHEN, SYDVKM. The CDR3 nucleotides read TGTGCCAGCAGTCCGTCCCACGGGGGTTTCATCCCCTCCTACGAGCAGTACTTC. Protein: CASSPSHGGFIPSYEQYF.

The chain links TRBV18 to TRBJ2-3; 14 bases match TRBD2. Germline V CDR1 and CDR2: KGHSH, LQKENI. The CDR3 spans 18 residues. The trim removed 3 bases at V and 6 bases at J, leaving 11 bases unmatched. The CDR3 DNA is TGTGCCAGCTCACCCGGACTAGCGGGAGGCCGGAAGAGGGATACGCAGTATTTT. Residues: CASSPGLAGGRKRDTQYF. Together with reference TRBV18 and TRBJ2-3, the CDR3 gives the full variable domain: NAGVMQNPRHLVRRRGQEARLRCSPMKGHSHVYWYRQLPEEGLKFMVYLQKENIIDESGMPKERFSAEFPKEGPSILRIQQVVRGDSAAYFCASSPGLAGGRKRDTQYFGPGTRLTVL.

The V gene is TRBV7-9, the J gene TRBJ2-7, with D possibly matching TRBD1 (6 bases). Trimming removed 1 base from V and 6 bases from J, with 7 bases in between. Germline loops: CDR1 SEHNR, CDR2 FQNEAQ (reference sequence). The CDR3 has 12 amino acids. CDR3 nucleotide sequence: TGTGCCAGCAGCTTAGAAGGGGGCGAGCAGTACTTC. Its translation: CASSLEGGEQYF.

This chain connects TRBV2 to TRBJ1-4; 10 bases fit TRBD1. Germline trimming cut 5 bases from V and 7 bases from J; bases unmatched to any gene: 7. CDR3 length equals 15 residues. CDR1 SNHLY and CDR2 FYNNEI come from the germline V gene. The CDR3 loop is CASSTGQGGSEKLFF. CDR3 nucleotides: TGTGCCAGCAGTACCGGACAGGGGGGTAGTGAAAAACTGTTTTTT. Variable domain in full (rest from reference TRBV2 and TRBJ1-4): EPEVTQTPSHQVTQMGQEVILRCVPISNHLYFYWYRQILGQKVEFLVSFYNNEISEKSEIFDDQFSVERPDGSNFTLKIRSTKLEDSAMYFCASSTGQGGSEKLFFGSGTQLSVL.

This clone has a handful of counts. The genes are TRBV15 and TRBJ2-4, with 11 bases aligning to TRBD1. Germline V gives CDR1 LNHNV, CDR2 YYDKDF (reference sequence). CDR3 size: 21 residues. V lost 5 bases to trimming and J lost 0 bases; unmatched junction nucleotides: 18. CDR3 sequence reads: CATSVFPGQGGNTIAKNIQYF. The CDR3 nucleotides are TGTGCCACCAGCGTTTTTCCGGGACAGGGGGGGAATACGATAGCCAAAAACATTCAGTACTTC.

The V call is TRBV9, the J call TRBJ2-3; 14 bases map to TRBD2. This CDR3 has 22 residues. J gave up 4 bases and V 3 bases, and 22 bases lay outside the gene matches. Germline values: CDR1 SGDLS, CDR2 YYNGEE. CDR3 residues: CASSDSRLAGGRGDGYADTQYF. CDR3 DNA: TGTGCCAGCAGCGACTCCCGACTAGCGGGAGGGAGAGGGGATGGTTACGCAGATACGCAGTATTTT.

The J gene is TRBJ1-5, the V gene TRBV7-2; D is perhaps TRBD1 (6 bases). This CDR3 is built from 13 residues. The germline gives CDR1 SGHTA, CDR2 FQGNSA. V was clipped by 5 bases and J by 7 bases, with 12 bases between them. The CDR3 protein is CASSVTGLQPQHF. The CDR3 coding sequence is TGTGCCAGCAGCGTTACAGGGTTGCAGCCCCAGCATTTT.

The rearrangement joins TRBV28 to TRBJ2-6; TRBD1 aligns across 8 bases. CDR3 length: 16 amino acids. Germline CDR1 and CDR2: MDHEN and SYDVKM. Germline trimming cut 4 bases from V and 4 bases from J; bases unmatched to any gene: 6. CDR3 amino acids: CASSYRGSVGANVLTF. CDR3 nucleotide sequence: TGTGCCAGCAGTTACAGGGGGTCAGTGGGGGCCAACGTCCTGACTTTC.

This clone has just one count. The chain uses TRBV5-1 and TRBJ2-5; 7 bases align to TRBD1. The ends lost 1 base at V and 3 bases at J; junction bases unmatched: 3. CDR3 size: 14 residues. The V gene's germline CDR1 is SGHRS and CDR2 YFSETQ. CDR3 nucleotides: TGCGCCAGCAGCTTGTTGCAGGGGGAAGAGACCCAGTACTTC. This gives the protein CASSLLQGEETQYF.